The rows below give T cell receptor beta chains drawn from one sample of a study of early T cells in non-severe SARS-CoV-2 infection. TCRdb called the 5' RACE reads again in MiXCR, with one record for every CDR3 protein. The sample shows about 50,000 distinct CDR3 sequences, over 7% of them seen only once. Sample: whole blood. Every receptor here comes from an adult who was a healthcare worker with PCR-confirmed SARS-CoV-2 infection or an uninfected control (not recorded which). Both conserved end residues are part of each CDR3. Each record gives: V gene, D gene, J gene, clone size, CDR3 DNA, CDR3 protein. The D gene is left open where the match is weak. The listing skips clone size in some rows; elsewhere it reads once, few, many or a size class.

V: TRBV9; D: -; J: TRBJ2-5; size: -; DNA: TGTGCCAGCAGCGCAGGTCTGGCGCGAGAGACCCAGTACTTC; CDR3: CASSAGLARETQYF
V: TRBV11-3; D: -; J: TRBJ1-2; size: -; DNA: TGTGCCAGCAGCTTACCTAGGACAGCCTTAGTTGGCTACACCTTC; CDR3: CASSLPRTALVGYTF
V: TRBV3-1; D: TRBD2; J: TRBJ2-3; size: -; DNA: TGTGCCAGCAGCCAACCCCTGGGACTAGCGAATGCAGATACGCAGTATTTT; CDR3: CASSQPLGLANADTQYF
V: TRBV19; D: -; J: TRBJ1-4; size: few; DNA: TGTGCCAGTAGAGCCCAGGCTAATGAAAAACTGTTTTTT; CDR3: CASRAQANEKLFF
V: TRBV20-1; D: TRBD2; J: TRBJ2-3; size: -; DNA: TGCAGTGCTAGAGATCAAAGCGGGGGGGATACAGATACGCAGTATTTT; CDR3: CSARDQSGGDTDTQYF
V: TRBV7-9; D: TRBD2; J: TRBJ2-3; size: many; DNA: TGTGCCAGCAGCCCGGCAGGACTAGCGGGAGTAGATACGCAGTATTTT; CDR3: CASSPAGLAGVDTQYF
V: TRBV12-3/TRBV12-4; D: TRBD1; J: TRBJ1-1; size: -; DNA: TGTGCCAGCAATAGACAGGGGGAAACTGAAGCTTTCTTT; CDR3: CASNRQGETEAFF
V: TRBV7-9; D: -; J: TRBJ2-7; size: many; DNA: TGTGCCAGCAGCCCTTTGGTGTTCTCCGAGCAGTACTTC; CDR3: CASSPLVFSEQYF
V: TRBV28; D: TRBD1; J: TRBJ2-7; size: few; DNA: TGTGCCAGCAACAACCCGACAGGGATGTACGAGCAGTACTTC; CDR3: CASNNPTGMYEQYF
V: TRBV4-2; D: -; J: TRBJ1-1; size: few; DNA: TGTGCCAGCAGCCAAGAGGACCGTGCGCTGGCTTTCTTT; CDR3: CASSQEDRALAFF
V: TRBV5-1; D: -; J: TRBJ2-7; size: few; DNA: TGCGCCAGCAGCCTAGGGACGTCAACCTACGAGCAGTACTTC; CDR3: CASSLGTSTYEQYF
V: TRBV7-8; D: TRBD2; J: TRBJ2-3; size: few; DNA: TGTGCCAGCAGCTTAGCCGGGAGGGCCGCAGATACGCAGTATTTT; CDR3: CASSLAGRAADTQYF
V: TRBV19; D: -; J: TRBJ2-1; size: few; DNA: TGTGCCAGTAGATACGGGACTCTGGGGTTACAGTTCTTC; CDR3: CASRYGTLGLQFF
V: TRBV2; D: -; J: TRBJ1-6; size: many; DNA: TGTGCCAGCAGGGGACGGTCCCCTATTTCACCCCTCCACTTT; CDR3: CASRGRSPISPLHF
V: TRBV5-1; D: TRBD1; J: TRBJ2-5; size: -; DNA: TGCGCCAGCAGTCGTGACAGGGCAGAGACCCAGTACTTC; CDR3: CASSRDRAETQYF
V: TRBV12-5; D: TRBD1; J: TRBJ1-1; size: few; DNA: TGTGCTAGTGGTCCACAGGGGGCGATGAACACTGAAGCTTTCTTT; CDR3: CASGPQGAMNTEAFF
V: TRBV5-1; D: -; J: TRBJ1-5; size: few; DNA: TGCGCCAGCAGCTTGAGGGGAGATAGCAATCAGCCCCAGCATTTT; CDR3: CASSLRGDSNQPQHF
V: TRBV20-1; D: -; J: TRBJ1-2; size: -; DNA: TGCAGTGCTGGGGGGAGTCTCGATGATGGCTACACCTTC; CDR3: CSAGGSLDDGYTF
V: TRBV7-9; D: -; J: TRBJ2-2; size: -; DNA: TGTGCCAGCAGTGAATATGGCTTCACTAAGACCGGGGAGCTGTTTTTT; CDR3: CASSEYGFTKTGELFF
V: TRBV2; D: -; J: TRBJ2-7; size: few; DNA: TGTGCCAGCAGTGAAATCGGTCCGGGCTACGAGCAGTACTTC; CDR3: CASSEIGPGYEQYF
V: TRBV11-2; D: TRBD1; J: TRBJ2-1; size: -; DNA: TGTGCCAGCAGCTTGGGGACAGAGGGTGAGCAGTTCTTC; CDR3: CASSLGTEGEQFF
V: TRBV2; D: -; J: TRBJ2-2; size: many; DNA: TGTGCCAGCACCCCGAGTAGCGGGAACACCGGGGAGCTGTTTTTT; CDR3: CASTPSSGNTGELFF
V: TRBV7-9; D: TRBD1; J: TRBJ1-2; size: many; DNA: TGTGCCAGCAGTGGGAAGGGGGCCTATGGCTACACCTTC; CDR3: CASSGKGAYGYTF
V: TRBV10-2; D: TRBD1; J: TRBJ1-1; size: -; DNA: TGCGCCAGCAGGATTTGGACAGGGGGCCTCACTGAAGTTTTCTTT; CDR3: CASRIWTGGLTEVFF
V: TRBV18; D: -; J: TRBJ2-7; size: -; DNA: TGTGCCAGCTCACCTCCCGGGACTTACGAGCAGTACTTC; CDR3: CASSPPGTYEQYF
V: TRBV7-3; D: -; J: TRBJ1-1; size: -; DNA: TGTGCCAGCAGCTTAAATCCGACGGTGAACACTGAAGCTTTCTTT; CDR3: CASSLNPTVNTEAFF
V: TRBV27; D: -; J: TRBJ2-7; size: -; DNA: TGTGCCAGCAGTCTGAACCTAGTCTCCAGCTCCTACGAGCAGTACTTC; CDR3: CASSLNLVSSSYEQYF
V: TRBV28; D: TRBD1; J: TRBJ2-7; size: few; DNA: TGTGCCAGCAGGCGGACAGGGAGCTCCTACGAGCAGTACTTC; CDR3: CASRRTGSSYEQYF
V: TRBV11-3; D: -; J: TRBJ2-2; size: -; DNA: TGTGCCAGCAGCTTGTACGGAGCGAACACCGGGGAGCTGTTTTTT; CDR3: CASSLYGANTGELFF
V: TRBV12-3/TRBV12-4; D: TRBD1; J: TRBJ1-5; size: many; DNA: TGTGCCAGCAGTGGGGGACAGGGGCACAATAGCAATCAGCCCCAGCATTTT; CDR3: CASSGGQGHNSNQPQHF
V: TRBV28; D: -; J: TRBJ1-5; size: few; DNA: TGTGCCAGCAGTTTCAGGACAGCAGGGTCCAATCAGCCCCAGCATTTT; CDR3: CASSFRTAGSNQPQHF
V: TRBV7-6; D: TRBD1; J: TRBJ2-7; size: many; DNA: TGTGCCAGCAGCCAGGGGGCAGGGAGCTCCTACGAGCAGTACTTC; CDR3: CASSQGAGSSYEQYF
V: TRBV12-3/TRBV12-4; D: -; J: TRBJ2-5; size: few; DNA: TGTGCCAGCAGTTTCTTTCTAAGGCGGGAGACCCAGTACTTC; CDR3: CASSFFLRRETQYF
V: TRBV7-3; D: TRBD2; J: TRBJ2-3; size: -; DNA: TGTGCCAGCAGCCCCCGGACTAGCGGGAATGGAATAGATACGCAGTATTTT; CDR3: CASSPRTSGNGIDTQYF
V: TRBV5-5; D: TRBD1; J: TRBJ2-4; size: many; DNA: TGTGCCAGCAGCTTGGGTTTGACAGGGTATAATGGCATTCAGTACTTC; CDR3: CASSLGLTGYNGIQYF
V: TRBV20-1; D: -; J: TRBJ2-1; size: -; DNA: TGCAGTGCTTCGTGGACAGCCGTTTGGAATGAGCAGTTCTTC; CDR3: CSASWTAVWNEQFF
V: TRBV18; D: -; J: TRBJ1-6; size: few; DNA: TGTGCCAGCTCCCTTGGGCGAGGGGATAATTCACCCCTCCACTTT; CDR3: CASSLGRGDNSPLHF